Listed below are T cell receptor beta chains from one sample, sequenced in a study of read filtering for tumor transcriptome and immune sequencing. In TCRdb, the reads were re-called with MiXCR into one record per CDR3 protein. The sample holds about 61,000 distinct CDR3 sequences, roughly 19% seen once. Sequenced material: a population of CD138-negative cells sorted from bone marrow. The receptor set was obtained from a donor at least 40 years old with multiple myeloma. The CDR3 runs from the conserved cysteine through the conserved F or W. A D gene is named only where the DNA matches it firmly. A clone size is listed for some rows: how often the clone was seen (once, few, many), or a class if it is expanded.

V gene	D gene	J gene	clone size	CDR3 DNA	CDR3 protein
TRBV7-2	TRBD2	TRBJ2-1	many	TGTGCCAGCAGCCGCGGGGGGCCGTCCTACAATGAGCAGTTCTTC	CASSRGGPSYNEQFF
TRBV7-9	TRBD1	TRBJ2-7	many	TGTGCCAGCAGGAGACAGGGGCTGGGTGAGCAGTACTTC	CASRRQGLGEQYF
TRBV24-1	TRBD1	TRBJ1-2	NA	TGTGCCGCCAGTGATTTGTCAGGGGGCACGGATGGCTACACCTTC	CAASDLSGGTDGYTF
TRBV7-9	NA	TRBJ1-2	many	TGTGCCAGCAGCTTGGACAAAGCTAACTATGGCTACACCTTC	CASSLDKANYGYTF
TRBV29-1	TRBD2	TRBJ2-3	many	TGCAGCGTTGGAACACCAAGCGGGAGGGCCGGGGATACGCAGTATTTT	CSVGTPSGRAGDTQYF
TRBV5-6	NA	TRBJ1-5	many	TGTGCCAGCAGCTCAGAACAGGGTGGCAATCAGCCCCAGCATTTT	CASSSEQGGNQPQHF
TRBV11-2	NA	TRBJ2-6	NA	TGTGCCAGCAGCTTAGCGAGGCCTACAGGTCTAACTGGGGCCAACGTCCTGACTTTC	CASSLARPTGLTGANVLTF
TRBV20-1	TRBD1	TRBJ1-1	many	TGCAGTGCCAGGGGGGTGAGGGGGTTGGCGAACACTGAAGCTTTCTTT	CSARGVRGLANTEAFF
TRBV11-2	TRBD1	TRBJ2-1	many	TGTGCCAGCAGCGGATTCGGGACAGAGATGTTTAGCTCCTACAATGAGCAGTTCTTC	CASSGFGTEMFSSYNEQFF
TRBV20-1	NA	TRBJ1-5	many	TGCAGTGCGGAGTTAACAGGGCCTGAAGAGCCCCAGCATTTT	CSAELTGPEEPQHF
TRBV11-1	TRBD2	TRBJ2-2	many	TGTGCCAGCAGCTTAGCGGGAGGGTACACCGGGGAGCTGTTTTTT	CASSLAGGYTGELFF
TRBV20-1	TRBD1	TRBJ2-1	medium-sized	TGCAGTGCCGAAGGACAGGGGGCAAATGAGCAGTTCTTC	CSAEGQGANEQFF
TRBV18	NA	TRBJ1-6	many	TGTGCCAGCTCACCACCGTCTGGGAGTCGTTCACCCCTCCACTTT	CASSPPSGSRSPLHF
TRBV20-1	NA	TRBJ1-6	many	TGCAGTGCTAGCCCCGGGTGGAGCTCCTATAATTCACCCCTCCACTTT	CSASPGWSSYNSPLHF
TRBV21-1	NA	TRBJ2-3	many	TGTGCCAGCAGCCCCCGGACCGGGGGGTCAGATACGCAGTATTTT	CASSPRTGGSDTQYF
TRBV5-1	TRBD2	TRBJ2-1	many	TGCGCCAGCAGCTTGGCGAGTGGCGGGAGTTGGGATGAGCAGTTCTTC	CASSLASGGSWDEQFF
TRBV6-2/TRBV6-3	TRBD2	TRBJ2-3	NA	TGTGCCAGCAGTTTGGGGACTAGCGGGAGGAATACGCAGTATTTT	CASSLGTSGRNTQYF
TRBV7-2	NA	TRBJ2-2	many	TGTGCCAGCAGCTCTCCCGACTCACCCTCAAAAAGCGCGTGGACCGGGGAGCTGTTTTTT	CASSSPDSPSKSAWTGELFF
TRBV6-5	TRBD2	TRBJ2-3	many	TGTGCCAGCAGTTCCCAGGGGAGCGGGGGCGTGGATACGCAGTATTTT	CASSSQGSGGVDTQYF
TRBV28	NA	TRBJ2-5	many	TGTGCCAGCACTTCTGCAGCCCTCCAAGAGACCCAGTACTTC	CASTSAALQETQYF
TRBV7-3	NA	TRBJ2-5	NA	TGTGCCAGCAGCTTATCAGGGGAGGCCCAGTACTTC	CASSLSGEAQYF
TRBV30	NA	TRBJ2-5	NA	TGTGCCTGGAGTGTTTCCCGGCAAGAGACCCAGTACTTC	CAWSVSRQETQYF
TRBV29-1	TRBD1	TRBJ1-1	once	TGCATCGTTCAAGGGGGCACTGATGCTTTCTTT	CIVQGGTDAFF
TRBV19	TRBD2	TRBJ2-1	many	TGTGCCAGTAGTATCGGGACTAGCTACAATGAGCAGTTCTTC	CASSIGTSYNEQFF
TRBV20-1	NA	TRBJ2-1	many	TGCAGTGCAGACAGGAGCTCCTACAATGAGCAGTTCTTC	CSADRSSYNEQFF
TRBV9	TRBD2	TRBJ2-2	many	TGTGCCAGCAGCGTATTAGGCGGGAGTACCGGGGAGCTGTTTTTT	CASSVLGGSTGELFF
TRBV3-1	NA	TRBJ2-7	few	TGTGCCAGCAGCCATCTCGGGTACGAGCAGTACTTC	CASSHLGYEQYF
TRBV7-2	NA	TRBJ1-1	few	TGTGCCAGCAGCCTCTGGGAGAACACTGAAGCTTTCTTT	CASSLWENTEAFF
TRBV12-3/TRBV12-4	TRBD1	TRBJ2-5	many	TGTGCCAGCAGCCTGGGACAGGGCCAAGAGACCCAGTACTTC	CASSLGQGQETQYF
TRBV19	NA	TRBJ1-2	NA	TGTGCCAGTAGTATGCAGGTTAACCATGGCTACACCTTC	CASSMQVNHGYTF
TRBV7-8	NA	TRBJ1-5	NA	TGTGCCAGCAGCGAGACAGCTAGCAATCAGCCCCAGCATTTT	CASSETASNQPQHF
TRBV20-1	TRBD1	TRBJ2-1	many	TGCAGTGCGTTGGACAGGGATCAGTTCTTC	CSALDRDQFF
TRBV28	TRBD1	TRBJ1-1	many	TGTGCCAGCAGTTGGACAGGGAAAGCTTTCTTT	CASSWTGKAFF
TRBV28	NA	TRBJ1-2	NA	TGTGCCAGCAGTACCACCCCGACATATCCTTATGGCTACACCTTC	CASSTTPTYPYGYTF
TRBV7-9	NA	TRBJ1-1	many	TGTGCCAGCAGCCAAACCCTGCCCGAGAACACTGAAGCTTTCTTT	CASSQTLPENTEAFF
TRBV20-1	NA	TRBJ2-1	many	TGCAGTGCTGCGACCGGGACTGGCGGTCTTGAGCAGTTCTTC	CSAATGTGGLEQFF
TRBV7-9	NA	TRBJ2-7	many	TGTGCCAGCAGCTTAGCCTGGCAGGGCGACGAGCAGTACTTC	CASSLAWQGDEQYF
TRBV5-1	NA	TRBJ2-2	many	TGCGCCAGCAGCGGACGCGAGAGACTCGGGGAGCTGTTTTTT	CASSGRERLGELFF
TRBV28	NA	TRBJ1-5	many	TGTGCCAGCAAATCCGGGCAGGGGCAAGATAATCAGCCCCAGCATTTT	CASKSGQGQDNQPQHF